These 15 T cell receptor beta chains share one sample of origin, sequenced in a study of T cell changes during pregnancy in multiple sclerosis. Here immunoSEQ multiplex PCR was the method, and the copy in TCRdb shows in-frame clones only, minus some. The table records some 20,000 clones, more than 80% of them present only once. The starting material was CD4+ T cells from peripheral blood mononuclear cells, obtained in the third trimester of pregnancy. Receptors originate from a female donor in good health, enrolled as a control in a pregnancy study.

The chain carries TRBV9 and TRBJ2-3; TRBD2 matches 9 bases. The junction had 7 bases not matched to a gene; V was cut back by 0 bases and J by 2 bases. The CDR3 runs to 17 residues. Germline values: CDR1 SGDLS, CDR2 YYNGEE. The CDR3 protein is CASSVGAGGPHTDTQYF. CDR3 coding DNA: TGTGCCAGCAGCGTAGGGGCGGGAGGGCCCCACACAGATACGCAGTATTTT.

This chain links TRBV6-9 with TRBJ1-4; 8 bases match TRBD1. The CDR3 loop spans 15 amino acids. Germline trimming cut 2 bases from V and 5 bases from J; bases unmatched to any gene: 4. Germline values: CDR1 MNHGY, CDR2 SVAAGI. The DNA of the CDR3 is TGTGCCAGCAGTTATACGCAGGGGGCGAATGAAAAACTGTTTTTT. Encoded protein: CASSYTQGANEKLFF.

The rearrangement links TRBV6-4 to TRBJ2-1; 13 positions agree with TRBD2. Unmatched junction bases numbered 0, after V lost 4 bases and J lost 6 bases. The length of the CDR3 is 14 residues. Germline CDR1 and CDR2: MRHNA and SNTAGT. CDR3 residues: CASSGLAGGNEQFF. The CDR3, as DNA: TGTGCCAGCAGTGGACTAGCGGGGGGCAATGAGCAGTTCTTC.

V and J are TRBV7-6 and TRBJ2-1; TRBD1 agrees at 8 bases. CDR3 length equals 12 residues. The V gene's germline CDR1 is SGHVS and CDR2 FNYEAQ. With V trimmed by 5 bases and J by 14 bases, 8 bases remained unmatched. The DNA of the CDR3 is TGTGCCAGCAGCACGACAGGGGCTTTGGAGTTCTTC. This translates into CASSTTGALEFF. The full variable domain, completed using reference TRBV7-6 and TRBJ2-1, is GAGVSQSPRYKVTKRGQDVALRCDPISGHVSLYWYRQALGQGPEFLTYFNYEAQQDKSGLPNDRFSAERPEGSISTLTIQRTEQRDSAMYRCASSTTGALEFFGPGTRLTVL.

This CDR3 is CASNFLQGIVDEQYF. CDR3 sequence (DNA): TGTGCCAGCAATTTTCTACAGGGGATAGTGGACGAGCAGTACTTC. The chain links TRBV5-6 to TRBJ2-7, with 7 bases lining up with TRBD1. The CDR3 has 15 residues. Germline V gene sequence: CDR1 SGHDT, CDR2 YYEEEE. Trimming took 6 bases from V and 5 from J; bases not matched to a gene: 14. Based on the CDR3 plus reference TRBV5-6 and TRBJ2-7, the full variable domain is DAGVTQSPTHLIKTRGQQVTLRCSPKSGHDTVSWYQQALGQGPQFIFQYYEEEERQRGNFPDRFSGHQFPNYSSELNVNALLLGDSALYLCASNFLQGIVDEQYFGPGTRLTVT.

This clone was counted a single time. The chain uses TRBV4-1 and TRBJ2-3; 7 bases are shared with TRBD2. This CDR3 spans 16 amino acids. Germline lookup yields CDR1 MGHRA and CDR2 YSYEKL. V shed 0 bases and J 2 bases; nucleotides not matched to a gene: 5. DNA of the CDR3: TGCGCCAGCAGCCAAGAGGTGCGGGACTACACAGATACGCAGTATTTT. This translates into CASSQEVRDYTDTQYF.

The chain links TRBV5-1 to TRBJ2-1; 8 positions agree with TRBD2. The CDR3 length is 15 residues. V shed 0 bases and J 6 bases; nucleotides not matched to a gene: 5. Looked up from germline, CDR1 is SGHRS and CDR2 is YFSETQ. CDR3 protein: CASSLAGGGFNEQFF. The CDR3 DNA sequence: TGCGCCAGCAGCTTGGCCGGGGGGGGTTTCAATGAGCAGTTCTTC.

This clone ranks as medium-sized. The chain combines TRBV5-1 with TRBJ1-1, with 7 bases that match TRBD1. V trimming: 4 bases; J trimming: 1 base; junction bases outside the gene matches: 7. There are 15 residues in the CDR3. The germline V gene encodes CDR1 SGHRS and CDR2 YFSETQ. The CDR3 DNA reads TGCGCCAGCAGCCCGTTAACAGGGGAGAACACTGAAGCTTTCTTT. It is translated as CASSPLTGENTEAFF.

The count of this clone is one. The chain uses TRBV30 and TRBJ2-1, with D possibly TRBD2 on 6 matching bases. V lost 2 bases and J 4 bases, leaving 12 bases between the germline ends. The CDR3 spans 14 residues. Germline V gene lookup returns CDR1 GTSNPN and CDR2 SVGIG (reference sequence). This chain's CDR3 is CAWSPAGRYNEQFF. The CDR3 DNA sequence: TGTGCCTGGAGTCCCGCGGGACGGTACAATGAGCAGTTCTTC.

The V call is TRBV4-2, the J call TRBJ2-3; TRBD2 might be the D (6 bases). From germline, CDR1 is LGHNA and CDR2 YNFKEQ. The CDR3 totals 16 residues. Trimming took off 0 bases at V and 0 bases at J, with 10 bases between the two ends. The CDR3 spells CASSQDPSVSTDTQYF. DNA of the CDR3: TGTGCCAGCAGCCAAGATCCTAGCGTGAGCACAGATACGCAGTATTTT.

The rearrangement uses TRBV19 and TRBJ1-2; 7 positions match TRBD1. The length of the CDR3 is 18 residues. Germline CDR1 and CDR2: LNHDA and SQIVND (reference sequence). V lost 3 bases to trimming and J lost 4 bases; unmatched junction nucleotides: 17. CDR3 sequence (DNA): TGTGCCAGTAGTATTGGCTCGGGACAGCTACCGGGCCGCTATGGCTACACCTTC. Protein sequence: CASSIGSGQLPGRYGYTF.

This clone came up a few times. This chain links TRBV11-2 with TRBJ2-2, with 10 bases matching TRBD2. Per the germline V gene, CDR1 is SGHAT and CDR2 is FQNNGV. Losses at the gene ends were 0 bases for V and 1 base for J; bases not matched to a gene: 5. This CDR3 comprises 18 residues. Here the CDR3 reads CASSLDRVAGGNTGELFF. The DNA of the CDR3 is TGTGCCAGCAGCTTAGATCGAGTAGCGGGAGGGAACACCGGGGAGCTGTTTTTT.

Written as DNA, the CDR3 is TGTGCCAGCATCTCGACTGGGAGCTCCTACAATGAGCAGTTCTTC. Amino acid sequence: CASISTGSSYNEQFF. The J gene is TRBJ2-1, the V gene TRBV7-2; TRBD2 is a possible D gene (5 bases). The CDR3 length is 15 residues. V was trimmed by 7 bases and J by 0 bases, leaving 13 bases between them. CDR1 SGHTA and CDR2 FQGNSA come from the germline V gene.

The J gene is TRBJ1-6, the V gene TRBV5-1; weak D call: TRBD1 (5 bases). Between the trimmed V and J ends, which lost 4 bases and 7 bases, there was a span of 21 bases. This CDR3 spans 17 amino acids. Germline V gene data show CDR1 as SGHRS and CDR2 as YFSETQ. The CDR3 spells CASSRGGPGTANSPLHF. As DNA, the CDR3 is TGCGCCAGCAGCCGCGGGGGACCCGGGACGGCAAATTCACCCCTCCACTTT.

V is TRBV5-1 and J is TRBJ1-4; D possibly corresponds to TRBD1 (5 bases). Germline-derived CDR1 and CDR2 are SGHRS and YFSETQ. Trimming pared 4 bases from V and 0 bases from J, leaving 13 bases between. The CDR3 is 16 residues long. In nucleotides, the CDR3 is TGCGCCAGCAGCCCGCAGGGATTCGCAACTAATGAAAAACTGTTTTTT. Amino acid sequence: CASSPQGFATNEKLFF.